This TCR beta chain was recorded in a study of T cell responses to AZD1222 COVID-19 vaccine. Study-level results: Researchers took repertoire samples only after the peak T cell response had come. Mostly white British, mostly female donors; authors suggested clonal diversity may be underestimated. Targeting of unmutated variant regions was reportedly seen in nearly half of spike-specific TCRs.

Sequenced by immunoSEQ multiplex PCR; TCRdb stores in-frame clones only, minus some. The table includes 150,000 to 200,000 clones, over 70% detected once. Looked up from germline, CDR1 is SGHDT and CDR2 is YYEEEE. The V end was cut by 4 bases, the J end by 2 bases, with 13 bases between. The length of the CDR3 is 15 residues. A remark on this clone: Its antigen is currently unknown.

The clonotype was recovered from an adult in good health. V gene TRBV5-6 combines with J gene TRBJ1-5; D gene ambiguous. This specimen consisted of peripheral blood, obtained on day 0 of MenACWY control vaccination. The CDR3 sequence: CASSRGWGGNQPQHF. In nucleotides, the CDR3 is TGTGCCAGCAGCCGCGGGTGGGGTGGCAATCAGCCCCAGCATTTT.